A selection of T cell receptor beta chains follows, all from one sample in a study of blood T cell repertoires in COVID-19. Produced via immunoSEQ multiplex PCR; TCRdb's table is partial and in-frame only. The table lists approximately 140,000 clones, 87% of them singletons, with around 4.6% in the top ten. The sequenced sample consisted of peripheral blood. The receptors derive from a woman in her fifties or sixties with active or convalescent COVID-19. CDR3s include the opening cysteine and the closing phenylalanine or tryptophan. Fields, in order: CDR3 length, V gene, CDR3 protein.

cdr3_length: 13; v_call: TRBV6-5; cdr3_aa: CASSWTGGETQYF
cdr3_length: 16; v_call: TRBV7-2; cdr3_aa: CASSPPPTGMHSPLHF
cdr3_length: 12; v_call: TRBV3-1/TRBV3-2; cdr3_aa: CASSQVGGEQFF
cdr3_length: 16; v_call: TRBV5-6; cdr3_aa: CASSLGGRVSTGELFF
cdr3_length: 15; v_call: TRBV5-4; cdr3_aa: CASSLEQVATGELFF
cdr3_length: 13; v_call: TRBV11-2; cdr3_aa: CASSPRGGDEAFF
cdr3_length: 12; v_call: TRBV19; cdr3_aa: CASSIGGEKLFF
cdr3_length: 15; v_call: TRBV5-1; cdr3_aa: CASSSQPGTGDGYTF
cdr3_length: 13; v_call: TRBV6-5; cdr3_aa: CASSTGVEEKLFF
cdr3_length: 16; v_call: TRBV5-5; cdr3_aa: CASSLQVSENTGELFF
cdr3_length: 17; v_call: TRBV5-5; cdr3_aa: CASSLSGDRVGTDTQYF
cdr3_length: 14; v_call: TRBV5-6; cdr3_aa: CASSSTGTQETQYF
cdr3_length: 13; v_call: TRBV6-2/TRBV6-3; cdr3_aa: CASSSRQDSPLHF
cdr3_length: 13; v_call: TRBV7-7; cdr3_aa: CASSLDRRETQYF
cdr3_length: 14; v_call: TRBV15; cdr3_aa: CATSRGQGPYEQYF
cdr3_length: 17; v_call: TRBV7-2; cdr3_aa: CASSLGRGSGEQETQYF
cdr3_length: 15; v_call: TRBV19; cdr3_aa: CASSGTSGGLDTQYF
cdr3_length: 15; v_call: TRBV7-2; cdr3_aa: CASSPDRGYNSPLHF
cdr3_length: 11; v_call: TRBV12-3/TRBV12-4; cdr3_aa: CASSSSGELFF
cdr3_length: 17; v_call: TRBV2; cdr3_aa: CASSPGRTTSGANVLTF
cdr3_length: 15; v_call: TRBV4-3; cdr3_aa: CASSQEDRGDQPQHF
cdr3_length: 13; v_call: TRBV12-3/TRBV12-4; cdr3_aa: CASSSARGQPQHF
cdr3_length: 13; v_call: TRBV7-8; cdr3_aa: CASSLEQGRGAFF
cdr3_length: 17; v_call: TRBV25-1; cdr3_aa: CASSEGFIAGRGETQYF
cdr3_length: 16; v_call: TRBV7-8; cdr3_aa: CASSSRDRGASYGYTF
cdr3_length: 15; v_call: TRBV4-1; cdr3_aa: CASSQDNSPHQPQHF
cdr3_length: 11; v_call: TRBV5-8; cdr3_aa: CASSFWQKAFF
cdr3_length: 19; v_call: TRBV23-1; cdr3_aa: CASSQWGPGQGASTDTQYF
cdr3_length: 14; v_call: TRBV7-2; cdr3_aa: CASSLSQSLYGYTF
cdr3_length: 15; v_call: TRBV7-2; cdr3_aa: CASSPIQGPGQPQHF
cdr3_length: 16; v_call: TRBV5-1; cdr3_aa: CASSLAGTRGGNTIYF
cdr3_length: 12; v_call: TRBV6-5; cdr3_aa: CASIGQHNEQFF
cdr3_length: 13; v_call: TRBV11-2; cdr3_aa: CASSPNPDTEAFF
cdr3_length: 12; v_call: TRBV7-9; cdr3_aa: CASRGIGGEQYF
cdr3_length: 19; v_call: TRBV18; cdr3_aa: CASSPNPGQADSEAYEQYF
cdr3_length: 14; v_call: TRBV7-9; cdr3_aa: CASSLSGSQGEAFF
cdr3_length: 14; v_call: TRBV6-5; cdr3_aa: CASGETATNYGYTF
cdr3_length: 15; v_call: TRBV6-5; cdr3_aa: CASRPSGGRQETQYF
cdr3_length: 19; v_call: TRBV7-9; cdr3_aa: CASSPSSVLAGGNYNEQFF
cdr3_length: 16; v_call: TRBV2; cdr3_aa: CASMRDRGALIGTIYF
cdr3_length: 13; v_call: TRBV10-3; cdr3_aa: CAIGRDTNQPQHF
cdr3_length: 14; v_call: TRBV2; cdr3_aa: CASSEWGRDTEAFF
cdr3_length: 13; v_call: TRBV3-1/TRBV3-2; cdr3_aa: CASSETPNYGYTF
cdr3_length: 13; v_call: TRBV30; cdr3_aa: CAWSVGGEETQYF
cdr3_length: 15; v_call: TRBV30; cdr3_aa: CAWSVGLGGTDTQYF
cdr3_length: 14; v_call: TRBV24-1; cdr3_aa: CATRGRGETGELFF
cdr3_length: 12; v_call: TRBV2; cdr3_aa: CASSRDDQPQHF
cdr3_length: 14; v_call: TRBV21-1; cdr3_aa: CASTVGQGRYEQYF
cdr3_length: 14; v_call: TRBV27; cdr3_aa: CASSFRGSGPEAFF
cdr3_length: 15; v_call: TRBV6-1; cdr3_aa: CASSEIGAGTDTQYF
cdr3_length: 17; v_call: TRBV7-8; cdr3_aa: CASSLGRTGWTSDTIYF
cdr3_length: 12; v_call: TRBV6-6; cdr3_aa: CASSYSDTKTYF
cdr3_length: 15; v_call: TRBV12-5; cdr3_aa: CASGLVRTGGTEAFF
cdr3_length: 14; v_call: TRBV7-2; cdr3_aa: CASSSGQGDYGYTF
cdr3_length: 15; v_call: TRBV7-2; cdr3_aa: CASSPSTVSGNTIYF
cdr3_length: 13; v_call: TRBV2; cdr3_aa: CASSVRESTEAFF